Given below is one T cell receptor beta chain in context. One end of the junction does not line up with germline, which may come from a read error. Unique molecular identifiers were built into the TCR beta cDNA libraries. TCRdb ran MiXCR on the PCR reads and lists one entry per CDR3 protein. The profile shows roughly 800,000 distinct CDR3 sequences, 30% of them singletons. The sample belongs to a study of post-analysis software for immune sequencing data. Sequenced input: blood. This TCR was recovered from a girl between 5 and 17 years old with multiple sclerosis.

The CDR3: CASSAPSGGTYTQYF. CDR3 DNA: TGTGCCAGCAGCGCCCCGTCGGGAGGCACATATACGCAGTATTTT. The rearrangement links TRBV7-2 to TRBJ2-3; TRBD2 agrees at 7 bases. CDR1 is SGHTA and CDR2 is FQGNSA in the germline V gene. The CDR3 has 15 amino acids.